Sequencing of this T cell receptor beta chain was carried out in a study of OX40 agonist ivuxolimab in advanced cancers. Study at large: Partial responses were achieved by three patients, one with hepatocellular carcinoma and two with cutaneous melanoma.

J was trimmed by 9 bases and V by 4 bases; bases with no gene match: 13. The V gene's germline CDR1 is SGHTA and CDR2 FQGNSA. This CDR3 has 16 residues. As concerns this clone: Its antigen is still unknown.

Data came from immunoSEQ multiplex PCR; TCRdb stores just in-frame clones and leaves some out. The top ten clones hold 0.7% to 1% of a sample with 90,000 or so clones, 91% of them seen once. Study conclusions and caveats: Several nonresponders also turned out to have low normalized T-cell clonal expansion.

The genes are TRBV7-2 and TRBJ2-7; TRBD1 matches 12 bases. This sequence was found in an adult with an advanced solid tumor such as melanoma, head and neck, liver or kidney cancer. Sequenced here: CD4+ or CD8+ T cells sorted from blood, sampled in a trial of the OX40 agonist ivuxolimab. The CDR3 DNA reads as TGTGCCAGCAGCTCGGGGGGACAGGGGGCCTCCGTGGGGCAGTACTTC. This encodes CASSSGGQGASVGQYF.